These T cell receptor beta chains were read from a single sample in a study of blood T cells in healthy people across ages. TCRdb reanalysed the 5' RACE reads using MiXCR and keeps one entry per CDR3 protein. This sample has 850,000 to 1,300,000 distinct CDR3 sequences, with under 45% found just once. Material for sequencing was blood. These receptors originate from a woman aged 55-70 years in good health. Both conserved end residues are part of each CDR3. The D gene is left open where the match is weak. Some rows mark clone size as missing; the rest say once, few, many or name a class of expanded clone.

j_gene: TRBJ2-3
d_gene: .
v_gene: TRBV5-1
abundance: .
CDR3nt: TGCGCCAGCAGTCAGGCACCCAGGTCATCAGATACGCAGTATTTT
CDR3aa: CASSQAPRSSDTQYF

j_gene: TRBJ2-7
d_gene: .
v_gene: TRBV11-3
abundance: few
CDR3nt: TGTGCCAGCAGCTTAGATCAACGGGACGAGCAGTACTTC
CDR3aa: CASSLDQRDEQYF

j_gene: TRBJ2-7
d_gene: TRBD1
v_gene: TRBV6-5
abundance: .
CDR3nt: TGTGCCAGCAGTTACTCGACAGGGTGGTCCTACGAGCAGTACTTC
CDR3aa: CASSYSTGWSYEQYF

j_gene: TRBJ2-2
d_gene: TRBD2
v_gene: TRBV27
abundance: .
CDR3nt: TGTGCCAGCAGTCCAACCGGGACTAGCTTGCTCACCGGGGAGCTGTTTTTT
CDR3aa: CASSPTGTSLLTGELFF

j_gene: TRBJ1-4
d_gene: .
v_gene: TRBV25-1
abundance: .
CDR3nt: TGTGCCAGCAGTGAATTCTGGGGAGGGGGGGATGAAAAACTGTTTTTT
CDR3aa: CASSEFWGGGDEKLFF

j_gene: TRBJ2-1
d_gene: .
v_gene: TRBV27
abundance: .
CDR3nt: TGTGCCAGCAGTTTATCAGGTGTGGCACAGCAGTTCTTC
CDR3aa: CASSLSGVAQQFF

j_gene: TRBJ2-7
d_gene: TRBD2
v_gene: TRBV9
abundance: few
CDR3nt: TGTGCCAGCAGCCAAACTAGCGGGACTTCCTACGAGCAGTACTTC
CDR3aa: CASSQTSGTSYEQYF

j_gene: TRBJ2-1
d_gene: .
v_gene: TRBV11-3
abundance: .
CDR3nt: TGTGCCAGCAGCTTAGATTATGGATCGACCCAGTTCTTC
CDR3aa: CASSLDYGSTQFF

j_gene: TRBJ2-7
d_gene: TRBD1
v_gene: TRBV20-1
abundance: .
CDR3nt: TGCAGTGCCCAAGGACAGGATTACTCCTACGAGCAGTACTTC
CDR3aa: CSAQGQDYSYEQYF

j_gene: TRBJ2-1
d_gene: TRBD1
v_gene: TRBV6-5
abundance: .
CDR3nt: TGTGCCAGCAGTTACGGGACAGGGACTATTTCCTACAATGAGCAGTTCTTC
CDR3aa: CASSYGTGTISYNEQFF

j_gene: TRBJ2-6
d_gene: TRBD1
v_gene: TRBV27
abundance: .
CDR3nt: TGTGCCAGCAGTTCCTGGGACAGGGGGCAAGGGGCCAACGTCCTGACTTTC
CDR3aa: CASSSWDRGQGANVLTF

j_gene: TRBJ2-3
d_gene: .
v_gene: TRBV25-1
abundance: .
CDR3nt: TGTGCCAGCATGGTGCAGGTCACAGATACGCAGTATTTT
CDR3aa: CASMVQVTDTQYF

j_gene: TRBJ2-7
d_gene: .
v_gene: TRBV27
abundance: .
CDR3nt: TGTGCCAGCAGTTTGCCTAATTCCGCCGAGCAGTACTTC
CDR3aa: CASSLPNSAEQYF

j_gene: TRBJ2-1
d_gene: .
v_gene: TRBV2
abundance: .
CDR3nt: TGTGCCAGCAGTGGGTGTAACAATGAGCAGTTCTTC
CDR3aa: CASSGCNNEQFF

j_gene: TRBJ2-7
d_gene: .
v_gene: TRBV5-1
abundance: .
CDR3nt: TGCGCCAGCAGCTTGGCACAGGGCTACGACGAGCAGTACTTC
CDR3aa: CASSLAQGYDEQYF